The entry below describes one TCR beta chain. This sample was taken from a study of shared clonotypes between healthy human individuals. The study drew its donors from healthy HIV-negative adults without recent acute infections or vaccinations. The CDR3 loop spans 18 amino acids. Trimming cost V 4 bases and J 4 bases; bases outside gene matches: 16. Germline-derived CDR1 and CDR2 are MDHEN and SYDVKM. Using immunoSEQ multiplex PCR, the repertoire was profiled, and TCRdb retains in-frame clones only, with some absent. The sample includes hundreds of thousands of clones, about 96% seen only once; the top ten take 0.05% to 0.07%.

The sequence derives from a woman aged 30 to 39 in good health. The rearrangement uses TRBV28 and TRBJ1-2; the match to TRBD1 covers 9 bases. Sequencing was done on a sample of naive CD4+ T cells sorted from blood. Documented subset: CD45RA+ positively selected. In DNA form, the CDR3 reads TGTGCCAGCAGTTCCAATCCGGGACAGGGATTTTATGGCTATGGCTACACCTTC. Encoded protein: CASSSNPGQGFYGYGYTF.